Below are 28 T cell receptor beta chains sequenced from a single sample in a study of Ad26.COV2.S vaccination and SARS-CoV-2 variants. Repertoires were generated with immunoSEQ multiplex PCR, while TCRdb's copy carries only in-frame clones and drops some. The data contain around 300,000 clones, 65% to 90% of them singletons. The treatment denotes: about 20 received Ad26.COV2.S at low or high dose, single or two shots; about 5 received placebo; per-sample allocation not given. The study sampled participants on day 63 after the first vaccine or placebo injection. The sample was peripheral blood, taken in a trial of Ad26.COV2.S vaccine versus placebo. The receptors stem from a person between 18 and 65 years old who received the Ad26.COV2.S COVID-19 vaccine or a placebo.

The chain has TRBV5-1 and TRBJ1-1; D might be TRBD1 (5 bases). The CDR3 is 15 amino acids. The germline gives CDR1 SGHRS, CDR2 YFSETQ. V lost 0 bases to trimming and J lost 5 bases, with 14 bases between them. CDR3 amino acids: CASSLGPGRDTEAFF. The CDR3 DNA reads as TGCGCCAGCAGCTTGGGTCCGGGGCGAGATACTGAAGCTTTCTTT.

The chain employs TRBV5-1 and TRBJ1-3, with 8 nucleotides matching TRBD1. The CDR3 contains 19 residues. Losses at the gene ends were 1 base for V and 0 bases for J; bases not matched to a gene: 12. The germline gives CDR1 SGHRS, CDR2 YFSETQ. This CDR3 is CASSLSGGSTPSSGNTIYF. Written as DNA, the CDR3 is TGCGCCAGCAGCTTGTCAGGGGGCTCGACACCATCCTCTGGAAACACCATATATTTT.

The chain has TRBV7-2 and TRBJ1-1, with 8 bases fitting TRBD1. V was pared by 5 bases and J by 5 bases, with 7 bases of the junction left unmatched. Germline V gene lookup returns CDR1 SGHTA and CDR2 FQGNSA. This CDR3 is built from 14 residues. The CDR3 is CASSPGQAFTEAFF. Written as DNA, the CDR3 is TGTGCCAGCAGCCCGGGACAGGCCTTTACTGAAGCTTTCTTT.

CDR3 nucleotides: TGTGCCAGCAGTTTTCAGGGGTCAGGTTATCAGCCCCAGCATTTT. It is translated as CASSFQGSGYQPQHF. The rearrangement links TRBV28 to TRBJ1-5; perhaps TRBD1 as D (6 bases). Germline values: CDR1 MDHEN, CDR2 SYDVKM. The CDR3 runs 15 residues. The ends were cut back, 3 bases at V and 5 bases at J, with 14 bases in the middle.

This chain links TRBV28 with TRBJ1-2; D perhaps matches TRBD1 (5 bases). The V end lost 4 bases, the J end lost 1 base, and 13 bases lay between the germline ends. Germline V gene lookup returns CDR1 MDHEN and CDR2 SYDVKM. The CDR3 length is 15 residues. The CDR3 sequence is CASSSAGVLNYGYTF. CDR3 in DNA: TGTGCCAGCAGTTCGGCGGGGGTCCTTAACTATGGCTACACCTTC.

V usage is TRBV7-8 and J usage is TRBJ1-3; D uncertain. The V gene lost 1 base and the J gene lost 5 bases, with 21 bases spanning the gap. Looked up from germline, CDR1 is SGHVS and CDR2 is FQNEAQ. The CDR3 loop spans 18 amino acids. CDR3 amino acids: CASSLVADRTRSRNTIYF. The CDR3 nucleotides read TGTGCCAGCAGCTTAGTGGCGGATCGGACTCGTTCGAGAAACACCATATATTTT.

The rearrangement links TRBV27 to TRBJ2-3; D not certain. The CDR3 sequence is 14 residues long. Trimming took off 1 base at V and 7 bases at J, with 12 bases between the two ends. Looked up from germline, CDR1 is MNHEY and CDR2 is SMNVEV (reference sequence). The CDR3 is CASSLWDSTHTQYF. In DNA form, the CDR3 reads TGTGCCAGCAGTTTATGGGATAGTACACATACGCAGTATTTT.

The CDR3 sequence is CATAGTENTEAFF. CDR3 coding DNA: TGTGCCACCGCCGGGACAGAGAACACTGAAGCTTTCTTT. The chain uses TRBV2 and TRBJ1-1, with TRBD1 matching 7 bases. Germline-derived CDR1 and CDR2 are SNHLY and FYNNEI. The CDR3 is made up of 13 amino acids. V lost 10 bases to trimming and J lost 1 base; unmatched junction nucleotides: 6.

This chain joins TRBV6-5 and TRBJ2-2; D remains ambiguous. Trimming took 8 bases from V and 2 from J, leaving 15 bases between them. CDR3 size: 15 residues. In germline, CDR1 is MNHEY, CDR2 SVGAGI. CDR3 in amino acids: CASSLMGGNTGELFF. The CDR3 nucleotides read TGTGCCAGCTCTTTGATGGGCGGAAACACCGGGGAGCTGTTTTTT.

The J gene is TRBJ1-1, the V gene TRBV7-2; TRBD1 agrees at 9 bases. With 8 bases clipped from V and 7 bases from J, the junction kept 8 bases outside the gene matches. Germline V gene data show CDR1 as SGHTA and CDR2 as FQGNSA. This CDR3 has 13 residues. This CDR3 reads CASGPGQGREAFF. The CDR3 region has the DNA TGTGCCAGCGGTCCGGGACAGGGCCGTGAAGCTTTCTTT.

The chain is built from TRBV20-1 and TRBJ2-7, with 7 bases fitting TRBD2. Per germline, CDR1 DFQATT and CDR2 SNEGSKA (reference sequence). The CDR3 has 15 residues. Trimming at V came to 6 bases and at J to 0 bases, leaving 11 bases not matched to a gene. DNA of the CDR3: TGCAGTGCGAGTGGGAGTGGCGGGAGCTCCTACGAGCAGTACTTC. Amino acids: CSASGSGGSSYEQYF.

The rearrangement links TRBV11-2 to TRBJ1-2; 7 bases are a match to TRBD1. This CDR3 spans 15 amino acids. Germline CDR1 is SGHAT and CDR2 is FQNNGV. The trim removed 5 bases at V and 8 bases at J, leaving 14 bases unmatched. In DNA form, the CDR3 reads TGTGCCAGCAGCCCTCAAAGGGGCGGACAGGTGGGCTACACCTTC. Its protein is CASSPQRGGQVGYTF. Full variable domain (remainder filled in from reference TRBV11-2 and TRBJ1-2): EAGVAQSPRYKIIEKRQSVAFWCNPISGHATLYWYQQILGQGPKLLIQFQNNGVVDDSQLPKDRFSAERLKGVDSTLKIQPAKLEDSAVYLCASSPQRGGQVGYTFGSGTRLTVV.

V gene TRBV7-9 combines with J gene TRBJ2-1; the D is unclear. This CDR3 contains 14 residues. Trimming stripped 5 bases from V and 6 bases from J, with 14 bases between. CDR1 and CDR2 (germline): SEHNR, FQNEAQ (reference sequence). The CDR3 sequence is CASSQNELGNEQFF. The CDR3 DNA reads TGTGCCAGCAGCCAGAATGAGCTGGGCAATGAGCAGTTCTTC.

The chain links TRBV16 to TRBJ1-4; 10 nucleotides agree with TRBD1. V lost 2 bases and J lost 7; bases outside the gene matches: 4. This CDR3 contains 15 residues. Looked up from germline, CDR1 is KGHSY and CDR2 is FQNENV. The CDR3 DNA sequence: TGTGCCAGCAGCCAAGCGACAGGGGGCTCTGAAAAACTGTTTTTT. Encoded protein: CASSQATGGSEKLFF.

In this sample, this clone turned up a few times. The V and J genes are TRBV7-9 and TRBJ1-5; no clear D. The CDR3 covers 14 residues. V lost 5 bases, J lost 1 base, and 9 bases lay in between. Germline CDR1 and CDR2: SEHNR and FQNEAQ (reference sequence). This CDR3 is CASSAGISNQPQHF. Written as DNA, the CDR3 is TGTGCCAGCAGCGCCGGAATCAGCAATCAGCCCCAGCATTTT. The whole variable domain, filled in from reference TRBV7-9 and TRBJ1-5, reads DTGVSQNPRHKITKRGQNVTFRCDPISEHNRLYWYRQTLGQGPEFLTYFQNEAQLEKSRLLSDRFSAERPKGSFSTLEIQRTEQGDSAMYLCASSAGISNQPQHFGDGTRLSIL.

This chain uses TRBV19 with TRBJ2-2; 8 nucleotides match TRBD1. This CDR3 has 16 residues. Trimming took 4 bases from V and 2 from J; bases not matched to a gene: 6. In germline, CDR1 is LNHDA, CDR2 SQIVND (reference sequence). The CDR3 bases are TGTGCCAGTAGTACCGCCGGGACAGGTAACACCGGGGAGCTGTTTTTT. Its protein is CASSTAGTGNTGELFF. Using reference TRBV19 and TRBJ2-2 for the parts outside the CDR3, the full variable domain is DGGITQSPKYLFRKEGQNVTLSCEQNLNHDAMYWYRQDPGQGLRLIYYSQIVNDFQKGDIAEGYSVSREKKESFPLTVTSAQKNPTAFYLCASSTAGTGNTGELFFGEGSRLTVL.

Regarding this clone: A read error may be the cause here, since a much bigger clone is one base away. The CDR3 spells CASSLDATNEKLFF. CDR3 DNA sequence: TGCGCCAGCAGCTTGGATGCAACTAATGAAAAACTGTTTTTT. This sequence joins TRBV5-1 and TRBJ1-4; D uncertain. V was shortened by 0 bases and J by 0 bases, with 3 bases between the two germline ends. Germline V gene lookup returns CDR1 SGHRS and CDR2 YFSETQ. There are 14 residues in the CDR3.

The chain couples TRBV7-2 to TRBJ1-1; D might be TRBD1 (5 bases). The CDR3 length is 18 residues. The V gene's germline CDR1 is SGHTA and CDR2 FQGNSA. Trimming took 2 bases from V and 6 from J, leaving 25 bases between them. CDR3 sequence (DNA): TGTGCCAGCAGCTTACAAAGTGCGCTCAGGGTTCCCTTACCTGAAGCTTTCTTT. Translated, it gives CASSLQSALRVPLPEAFF. The variable domain in full, completed from reference TRBV7-2 and TRBJ1-1, reads GAGVSQSPSNKVTEKGKDVELRCDPISGHTALYWYRQSLGQGLEFLIYFQGNSAPDKSGLPSDRFSAERTGGSVSTLTIQRTQQEDSAVYLCASSLQSALRVPLPEAFFGQGTRLTVV.

The CDR3 region is CASSLASSGLEAFF. CDR3 DNA: TGTGCCAGCAGCTTAGCTTCCTCAGGCCTGGAAGCTTTCTTT. V gene TRBV7-9 combines with J gene TRBJ1-1; D is undetermined. Germline CDR1 is SEHNR and CDR2 is FQNEAQ (reference sequence). The CDR3 runs to 14 residues. V was trimmed by 0 bases and J by 8 bases, leaving 13 bases between them.

The genes are TRBV6-5 and TRBJ2-2; 7 bases are shared with TRBD2. The germline CDR1 and CDR2 sequences are MNHEY and SVGAGI. V dropped 5 bases and J dropped 0; count of bases not matched to a gene: 3. The CDR3 is 15 residues long. The CDR3 sequence is CASSPGLANTGELFF. The CDR3 region has the DNA TGTGCCAGCAGTCCCGGACTAGCGAACACCGGGGAGCTGTTTTTT.

The CDR3 region has the DNA TGTGCCAGCAGTCCCATGACTAGCGGCTACGAGCAGTACTTC. Encoded protein: CASSPMTSGYEQYF. The genes are TRBV27 and TRBJ2-7; 9 nucleotides align to TRBD2. The length of the CDR3 is 14 residues. CDR1 and CDR2 (germline): MNHEY, SMNVEV (reference sequence). The V and J ends lost 5 bases and 3 bases, in that order; junction bases with no gene match: 5.

The gene calls are TRBV19 and TRBJ2-7, with a tentative D call TRBD1 (7 bases). V lost 2 bases and J lost 4, with 12 bases in between. The CDR3 spans 14 residues. Germline V gene lookup returns CDR1 LNHDA and CDR2 SQIVND (reference sequence). The CDR3 loop reads CASSIKAGGYEQYF. DNA of the CDR3: TGTGCCAGTAGTATAAAGGCAGGGGGGTACGAGCAGTACTTC.

This chain connects TRBV21-1 to TRBJ1-3; the D call TRBD1 from the table was never checked on the DNA. TRBV21-1 is a documented pseudogene. The CDR3 runs 16 residues. The CDR3 DNA follows: TGTGCCAGCAGCCCCAACAGGGGAGGACCTGGAAACACCATATATTTT. It codes for CASSPNRGGPGNTIYF.

As for this clone: The same CDR3 also results from other DNA sequences found in this sample. The chain couples TRBV12-3 or TRBV12-4 to TRBJ2-7, with a tentative D call TRBD1 (6 bases). The CDR3 is 13 amino acids. V lost 5 bases and J lost 7, with 15 bases in between. The chain's CDR3 is CASSRPQGLEQYF. The CDR3 coding sequence is TGTGCCAGCAGTCGCCCGCAGGGGTTGGAGCAGTACTTC.

The V call is TRBV9, the J call TRBJ2-1; D ambiguous. The CDR3 runs to 13 residues. V lost 0 bases and J lost 9, with 10 bases in between. Germline V gene lookup returns CDR1 SGDLS and CDR2 YYNGEE. The CDR3 nucleotides are TGTGCCAGCAGCGTAGCTCGGCGAAGTGAGCAGTTCTTC. Translated: CASSVARRSEQFF.

V and J are TRBV4-2 and TRBJ2-5; TRBD1 aligns across 10 bases. The germline gives CDR1 LGHNA, CDR2 YNFKEQ. The trim removed 1 base at V and 5 bases at J, leaving 7 bases unmatched. The CDR3 covers 16 residues. The CDR3 spells CASSQVGTGAMETQYF. The CDR3 DNA reads as TGTGCCAGCAGCCAAGTGGGGACAGGGGCGATGGAGACCCAGTACTTC.

The genes are TRBV19 and TRBJ1-3; D remains ambiguous. The CDR3 is 15 residues long. V lost 6 bases, J lost 0 bases, and 12 bases lay in between. Per the germline V gene, CDR1 is LNHDA and CDR2 is SQIVND (reference sequence). Here the CDR3 reads CASRLGVFSGNTIYF. DNA for the CDR3: TGTGCCAGTAGACTTGGGGTCTTCTCTGGAAACACCATATATTTT.

The chain carries TRBV7-2 and TRBJ2-3; TRBD2 matches at 10 bases. J gave up 1 base and V 2 bases, and 9 bases lay outside the gene matches. The germline gives CDR1 SGHTA, CDR2 FQGNSA. CDR3 length: 18 amino acids. DNA for the CDR3: TGTGCCAGCAGCTTAATGAACAGCGGGGGGGCTGGCACAGATACGCAGTATTTT. Its translation: CASSLMNSGGAGTDTQYF.